This record covers a single T cell receptor (beta chain). Its antigen is currently unknown. Germline V CDR1 and CDR2: SGHRS, YFSETQ. Trimming cost V 0 bases and J 2 bases, with 8 bases left between them. The length of the CDR3 is 15 residues. The genomic DNA of each subset was split evenly across several immunoSEQ plates. Profiling relied on immunoSEQ multiplex PCR, and the TCRdb table lists in-frame clones only, not all of them. The sample includes fewer than 1.6 million clones, approximately 98.5% of them seen just once. The sample is drawn from a study of shared clonotypes between healthy human individuals. General study findings and limits: In having few donors, the study represented limited genetic and exposure-history diversity.

The rearrangement joins TRBV5-1 to TRBJ2-2; D not certain. Source material: naive CD4+ T cells sorted from blood. Described subset: CD45RA+ positively selected. This TCR was sampled from a man younger than 40 in good health. The CDR3 region has the DNA TGCGCCAGCAGCTTGGTTGTGACAAACACCGGGGAGCTGTTTTTT. The encoded protein is CASSLVVTNTGELFF.